Listed here are 2 T cell receptor beta chains from one sample, sequenced in a study of beta chain features in type 1 diabetes. TCRB transcripts that were expressed got sequenced, as all of the isolated RNA had been reverse transcribed. Profiled with immunoSEQ multiplex PCR; TCRdb holds only in-frame clones, not every one. The sample includes some 350,000 clones, 9.6% of them seen just once. Study findings and constraints: In all four CD4+ subsets, TCRB CDR3 length was significantly, moderately reduced in type 1 diabetes.

These TCRs' antigens remain unknown. The sequenced sample consisted of central memory CD4+ T cells from blood. These receptors originate from a man aged 30 to 39 with type 1 diabetes.

The rearrangement links TRBV5-1 to TRBJ2-7, with D maybe TRBD1 (6 bases). The CDR3 is 19 amino acids. Germline V gives CDR1 SGHRS, CDR2 YFSETQ. V was trimmed by 3 bases and J by 0 bases, leaving 25 bases between them. In nucleotides, the CDR3 is TGCGCCAGCAGCTCCCGGCCCGGGGTGGGGGCCAGGAGCTCCTACGAGCAGTACTTC. Translated: CASSSRPGVGARSSYEQYF.

This clone has only a few counts. The CDR3, as DNA: TGTGCCATCAGTGAGAGAGGCGGGGGCGTCTATGGCTACACCTTC. It is translated as CAISERGGGVYGYTF. The V call is TRBV10-3, the J call TRBJ1-2; D possibly corresponds to TRBD1 (6 bases). This CDR3 region has 15 residues. V shed 2 bases and J shed 4 bases, with 14 bases lying between them. CDR1 is ENHRY, CDR2 SYGVKD, per germline.